These 12 T cell receptor beta chains originate from one sample sequenced in a study of T cell repertoires in cytomegalovirus infection. Via MiXCR, TCRdb re-called the reads, giving one row per CDR3 protein. The repertoire holds about 150,000 distinct CDR3 sequences, with 23% as singletons. The material sequenced was PBMCs. These receptors were collected from a human donor in good health (CMV status not recorded). Some clones in this sample may be carry-over from other donors' samples.

The chain uses TRBV7-2 and TRBJ2-4; D remains ambiguous. The germline gives CDR1 SGHTA, CDR2 FQGNSA. The CDR3 runs to 12 residues. V lost 6 bases and J lost 6, with 9 bases in between. The CDR3 here is CASSYHRNIQYF. DNA for the CDR3: TGTGCCAGCAGTTACCATAGAAACATTCAGTACTTC.

This clonotype was seen many times. The rearrangement joins TRBV7-8 to TRBJ1-2; 7 nucleotides match TRBD1. The trim removed 7 bases at V and 3 bases at J, leaving 8 bases unmatched. Germline assignment: CDR1 SGHVS and CDR2 FQNEAQ. The CDR3 has 14 residues. The CDR3 region has the DNA TGTGCCAGCACCCGGGACAGAGGAGACTATGGCTACACCTTC. Amino acids: CASTRDRGDYGYTF.

The gene calls are TRBV13 and TRBJ2-3; D gene uncertain. The V end was cut by 2 bases, the J end by 4 bases, with 4 bases between. The CDR3 is made up of 12 amino acids. In germline, CDR1 is PRHDT, CDR2 FYEKMQ (reference sequence). CDR3 nucleotide sequence: TGTGCCAGCAGCTTATCAGCAGATACGCAGTATTTT. Its protein is CASSLSADTQYF. Variable domain in full (rest from reference TRBV13 and TRBJ2-3): AAGVIQSPRHLIKEKRETATLKCYPIPRHDTVYWYQQGPGQDPQFLISFYEKMQSDKGSIPDRFSAQQFSDYHSELNMSSLELGDSALYFCASSLSADTQYFGPGTRLTVL.

The rearrangement joins TRBV23-1 to TRBJ1-5; D is unresolved. TRBV23-1 is assigned to the ORF class and has an uncertain function. The V end was cut by 9 bases, the J end by 5 bases, with 11 bases between. The CDR3 consists of 12 residues. CDR3 nucleotides: TGCGCCAGAGGAATTCGCGATCAGCCCCAGCATTTT. It yields the protein CARGIRDQPQHF.

There are a few counts of this clonotype. This chain links TRBV12-3 or TRBV12-4 with TRBJ2-1; D possibly corresponds to TRBD2 (6 bases). Trimming pared 6 bases from V and 0 bases from J, leaving 12 bases between. The CDR3 runs 15 residues. The CDR3 bases are TGTGCCAGCAGCGGGGGTAGGAGCTCCTACAATGAGCAGTTCTTC. It codes for CASSGGRSSYNEQFF.

The rearrangement joins TRBV7-9 to TRBJ2-1; 8 nucleotides match TRBD2. V lost 1 base, J lost 6 bases, and 2 bases stayed unmatched. The CDR3 has 14 amino acids. Per the germline V gene, CDR1 is SEHNR and CDR2 is FQNEAQ (reference sequence). The CDR3 sequence: CASSLVAGGNEQFF. The CDR3 bases are TGTGCCAGCAGCTTAGTTGCGGGAGGCAATGAGCAGTTCTTC. The entire variable domain, with the rest obtained from reference TRBV7-9 and TRBJ2-1, is as follows: DTGVSQNPRHKITKRGQNVTFRCDPISEHNRLYWYRQTLGQGPEFLTYFQNEAQLEKSRLLSDRFSAERPKGSFSTLEIQRTEQGDSAMYLCASSLVAGGNEQFFGPGTRLTVL.

The chain carries TRBV7-8 and TRBJ2-1, with 13 positions matching TRBD2. Losses at the gene ends were 2 bases for V and 5 bases for J; bases not matched to a gene: 3. CDR3 length: 16 residues. Germline CDR1 and CDR2: SGHVS and FQNEAQ. In DNA, the CDR3 is TGTGCCAGCAGCTTAATGACTAGCGGGGGGAACAATGAGCAGTTCTTC. Translation: CASSLMTSGGNNEQFF.

This clonotype was observed at least ten times. This chain uses TRBV7-9 with TRBJ2-1; unclear D gene. V was cut by 1 base and J by 5 bases, with 6 bases left in between. Per germline, CDR1 SEHNR and CDR2 FQNEAQ (reference sequence). This CDR3 has 13 amino acids. The CDR3 DNA follows: TGTGCCAGCAGCTTAGGAGAGGACAATGAGCAGTTCTTC. This sequence encodes CASSLGEDNEQFF.

This clonotype has at least ten counts. The V call is TRBV12-3 or TRBV12-4, the J call TRBJ1-6; no clear D. The V gene lost 3 bases and the J gene lost 7 bases, with 10 bases spanning the gap. The CDR3 extends over 14 amino acids. Here the CDR3 reads CASSFGGRNSPLHF. The CDR3 DNA is TGTGCCAGCAGTTTCGGAGGGAGGAATTCACCCCTCCACTTT.

This clonotype turned up a few times. The J gene is TRBJ2-5, the V gene TRBV28; TRBD2 matches at 11 bases. Germline-derived CDR1 and CDR2 are MDHEN and SYDVKM. V lost 5 bases and J lost 4; bases outside the gene matches: 15. The CDR3 spans 18 residues. The CDR3, as DNA: TGTGCCAGCAGTGTTAGCGGGAGGGAGCTCATTAGGGTAGAGACCCAGTACTTC. The encoded protein is CASSVSGRELIRVETQYF.

This clonotype was observed many times. The genes are TRBV7-2 and TRBJ2-7; 7 bases align to TRBD2. Trimming removed 3 bases from V and 5 bases from J; junction bases left unmatched: 7. This CDR3 comprises 14 residues. Germline CDR1 reads SGHTA; CDR2 reads FQGNSA. The CDR3 loop reads CASSFGGRRDEQYF. CDR3 DNA sequence: TGTGCCAGCAGCTTTGGCGGGAGAAGGGACGAGCAGTACTTC. Using reference TRBV7-2 and TRBJ2-7 for the parts outside the CDR3, the full variable domain is GAGVSQSPSNKVTEKGKDVELRCDPISGHTALYWYRQSLGQGLEFLIYFQGNSAPDKSGLPSDRFSAERTGGSVSTLTIQRTQQEDSAVYLCASSFGGRRDEQYFGPGTRLTVT.

This clonotype was observed once. V and J are TRBV9 and TRBJ2-7, with D unresolved. The CDR3 is 14 amino acids. The V end was cut by 0 bases, the J end by 4 bases, with 11 bases between. From germline, CDR1 is SGDLS and CDR2 YYNGEE. The CDR3 DNA sequence: TGTGCCAGCAGCGTAGCCAGCCAACCGTACGAGCAGTACTTC. Translating it yields CASSVASQPYEQYF.